The 3 T cell receptor beta chains below come from one sample, sequenced in a study of T cell repertoires in cytomegalovirus infection. TCRdb re-called the reads through MiXCR, storing one row per CDR3 protein. The sample carries some 600,000 distinct CDR3 sequences, approximately 25% recorded once. The material sequenced was CD8+ T cells from PBMCs. The receptors stem from a human donor in good health (CMV status not recorded). Some clones in this sample may be carry-over from other donors' samples.

The rearrangement joins TRBV27 to TRBJ2-3, with D unresolved. This CDR3 has 15 amino acids. The V end was cut by 8 bases, the J end by 0 bases, with 15 bases between. Germline V CDR1 and CDR2: MNHEY, SMNVEV (reference sequence). CDR3 nucleotide sequence: TGTGCCAGCTCCCCGATTGGATTTAGCACAGATACGCAGTATTTT. Translating gives CASSPIGFSTDTQYF.

This sequence joins TRBV5-4 and TRBJ2-7; D remains ambiguous. Between the trimmed V and J ends, which lost 0 bases and 2 bases, there was a span of 6 bases. CDR1 and CDR2 (germline): SGHNT, YYREEE (reference sequence). The CDR3 has 13 residues. The CDR3 DNA reads as TGTGCCAGCAGCTTGGAATTCCCCTACGAGCAGTACTTC. Translated, it gives CASSLEFPYEQYF.

There are many counts of this clonotype. The chain joins TRBV7-2 to TRBJ2-5, with D unclear. The CDR3 loop spans 15 amino acids. CDR1 SGHTA and CDR2 FQGNSA come from the germline V gene. Trimming took 2 bases from V and 1 from J, leaving 11 bases between them. The CDR3 protein is CASSLNWASQETQYF. CDR3 bases: TGTGCCAGCAGCTTAAATTGGGCCTCCCAAGAGACCCAGTACTTC.